The rows below give T cell receptor beta chains drawn from one sample of a study of blood T cell repertoires in COVID-19. The assay was immunoSEQ multiplex PCR, and TCRdb's table has in-frame clones only and misses some. The sample has roughly 50,000 clones; about nine tenths are singletons. Sequenced sample: peripheral blood. Receptors originate from a man between 65 and 85 years old with acute or convalescent COVID-19. Both conserved end residues are part of each CDR3. A D gene is named only where the DNA matches it firmly. Clone size is given for some rows only: seen once, a few or many times, or a class if the clone is expanded.

D gene,V gene,J gene,clone size,CDR3 protein,CDR3 DNA
TRBD1,TRBV9,TRBJ2-1,NA,CASSVGTGIYNEQFF,TGTGCCAGCAGCGTCGGGACAGGGATTTACAATGAGCAGTTCTTC
NA,TRBV7-3,TRBJ2-3,NA,CASSLEGVSTDTQYF,TGTGCCAGCAGCTTAGAGGGGGTTAGCACAGATACGCAGTATTTT
NA,TRBV18,TRBJ2-3,NA,CASSPLSGTSTDTQYF,TGTGCCAGCTCACCACTTAGCGGAACTAGCACAGATACGCAGTATTTT
NA,TRBV29-1,TRBJ1-3,NA,CSVATGNGNTIYF,TGCAGCGTCGCTACAGGGAATGGAAACACCATATATTTT
NA,TRBV27,TRBJ1-2,NA,CASSLDSHYGYTF,TGTGCCAGCAGTTTGGACAGCCACTATGGCTACACCTTC
NA,TRBV10-3,TRBJ1-6,NA,CAVQEQGYSPLHF,TGTGCCGTCCAAGAGCAGGGGTATTCACCCCTCCACTTT
NA,TRBV7-8,TRBJ2-5,NA,CASSLGLDYGETQYF,TGTGCCAGCAGCTTAGGGCTAGACTATGGAGAGACCCAGTACTTC
NA,TRBV11-3,TRBJ2-5,NA,CASSLGRRGAGETQYF,TGTGCCAGCAGCTTGGGGAGACGGGGGGCCGGGGAGACCCAGTACTTC
NA,TRBV28,TRBJ2-7,NA,CASRIGTYYEQYF,TGTGCCAGCAGGATTGGGACTTACTACGAGCAGTACTTC
TRBD2,TRBV6-5,TRBJ2-2,NA,CASSYSGGGNTGELFF,TGTGCCAGCAGTTACTCGGGCGGGGGGAACACCGGGGAGCTGTTTTTT
TRBD1,TRBV19,TRBJ1-6,few,CASSVQGAAPGGNSPLHF,TGTGCCAGTAGTGTACAGGGAGCGGCTCCAGGGGGTAATTCACCCCTCCACTTT
TRBD1,TRBV6-5,TRBJ2-7,NA,CASRGTGGSYEQYF,TGTGCCAGCAGAGGGACAGGGGGCTCCTACGAGCAGTACTTC
NA,TRBV6-5,TRBJ1-5,NA,CASSAGPNQPQHF,TGTGCCAGCAGCGCTGGCCCCAATCAGCCCCAGCATTTT
TRBD2,TRBV6-5,TRBJ2-3,NA,CASSAGTSGTDTQYF,TGTGCCAGCAGCGCCGGGACTAGCGGCACAGATACGCAGTATTTT
NA,TRBV11-2,TRBJ1-2,NA,CASSLNPTDFYGYTF,TGTGCCAGCAGCTTGAATCCGACAGACTTCTATGGCTACACCTTC
TRBD2,TRBV7-2,TRBJ2-3,NA,CASSFLAGGGRADTQYF,TGTGCCAGCAGCTTCCTCGCGGGGGGGGGAAGGGCAGATACGCAGTATTTT
TRBD2,TRBV9,TRBJ2-3,NA,CASSVGLAGALTDTQYF,TGTGCCAGCAGCGTTGGACTAGCGGGGGCCCTCACAGATACGCAGTATTTT
NA,TRBV6-5,TRBJ1-6,NA,CASSPDGSNSPLHF,TGTGCCAGCAGCCCCGACGGGAGTAATTCACCCCTCCACTTT
TRBD1,TRBV9,TRBJ2-7,NA,CASSVAGPPGTGVYEQYF,TGTGCCAGCAGCGTAGCCGGTCCCCCCGGGACAGGGGTTTACGAGCAGTACTTC
TRBD2,TRBV29-1,TRBJ2-3,NA,CSVGRGGSSDTQYF,TGCAGCGTTGGTCGGGGGGGAAGCTCAGATACGCAGTATTTT
NA,TRBV7-2,TRBJ2-6,once,CASSLVRAGANVLTF,TGTGCCAGCAGCTTAGTCAGGGCCGGGGCCAACGTCCTGACTTTC
TRBD2,TRBV28,TRBJ2-7,NA,CASMGLAGRDEQYF,TGTGCCAGCATGGGGCTAGCGGGGAGGGACGAGCAGTACTTC
NA,TRBV28,TRBJ1-2,NA,CASSSRPRAYGYTF,TGTGCCAGCAGTTCAAGACCCAGGGCTTATGGCTACACCTTC
NA,TRBV28,TRBJ1-3,once,CASSTGYSGNTIYF,TGTGCCAGCAGTACAGGGTACTCTGGAAACACCATATATTTT
NA,TRBV30,TRBJ2-7,NA,CAWSVGTTYEQYF,TGTGCCTGGAGTGTAGGGACAACCTACGAGCAGTACTTC
NA,TRBV11-3,TRBJ2-5,NA,CASSPQGGETQYF,TGTGCCAGCAGCCCCCAGGGAGGAGAGACCCAGTACTTC
TRBD1,TRBV27,TRBJ1-2,few,CASSIGTGNGYTF,TGTGCCAGCAGCATTGGGACAGGGAATGGCTACACCTTC
NA,TRBV7-2,TRBJ2-7,NA,CASSLDDSAGEQYF,TGTGCCAGCAGCTTAGACGACTCTGCTGGGGAGCAGTACTTC
NA,TRBV5-8,TRBJ1-2,NA,CASSPTLNYGYTF,TGTGCCAGCAGCCCAACTTTGAACTATGGCTACACCTTC
NA,TRBV11-2,TRBJ2-5,NA,CASSMTRHQETQYF,TGTGCCAGCAGCATGACACGACACCAAGAGACCCAGTACTTC
NA,TRBV7-2,TRBJ1-5,NA,CASSLERRGKQPQHF,TGTGCCAGCAGCTTAGAGCGGAGGGGCAAACAGCCCCAGCATTTT
NA,TRBV7-2,TRBJ2-7,NA,CASSVIAEQYF,TGTGCCAGCAGCGTCATAGCCGAGCAGTACTTC
TRBD1,TRBV4-3,TRBJ2-2,NA,CASSQLEGQGSRWLFF,TGCGCCAGCAGCCAACTTGAGGGACAGGGAAGTAGGTGGCTGTTTTTT
NA,TRBV28,TRBJ1-6,NA,CASSFLGSSYNSPLHF,TGTGCCAGCAGTTTTCTTGGGAGCTCCTATAATTCACCCCTCCACTTT
NA,TRBV5-3,TRBJ1-2,once,CARSLETLGYGYTF,TGTGCCAGAAGCTTGGAGACTTTGGGCTATGGCTACACCTTC
TRBD1,TRBV18,TRBJ2-7,NA,CASSPGQGTYEQYF,TGTGCCAGCTCCCCCGGACAGGGGACCTACGAGCAGTACTTC
NA,TRBV29-1,TRBJ2-1,NA,CSQGSGYSYNEQFF,TGCAGCCAAGGTAGCGGATATTCCTACAATGAGCAGTTCTTC
TRBD1,TRBV3-1/TRBV3-2,TRBJ2-7,NA,CASSRAGTGNYEQYF,TGTGCCAGCAGCCGCGCCGGGACAGGGAACTACGAGCAGTACTTC
TRBD1,TRBV14,TRBJ1-4,NA,CASSQRTTGGLFF,TGTGCCAGCAGCCAGAGAACGACAGGGGGATTGTTTTTT
NA,TRBV23-1,TRBJ1-1,NA,CASSRAEHTEAFF,TGCGCCAGCAGTCGGGCAGAGCACACTGAAGCTTTCTTT
TRBD1,TRBV19,TRBJ1-5,NA,CASSSRDRGTLSNQPQHF,TGTGCCAGTAGTTCCCGGGACAGGGGGACCCTTAGCAATCAGCCCCAGCATTTT
TRBD2,TRBV11-2,TRBJ2-1,NA,CASSPIRGGVFRSYNEQFF,TGTGCCAGCAGCCCAATACGCGGGGGGGTGTTTCGCTCCTACAATGAGCAGTTCTTC
NA,TRBV27,TRBJ1-1,NA,CASSLGRNTEAFF,TGTGCCAGCAGTTTAGGCCGTAACACTGAAGCTTTCTTT
NA,TRBV19,TRBJ1-1,few,CASSIQKRGGTFNTEAFF,TGTGCCAGTAGTATCCAAAAAAGGGGGGGAACCTTCAACACTGAAGCTTTCTTT
NA,TRBV19,TRBJ2-3,NA,CASGVYLRDTQYF,TGTGCCAGTGGAGTCTACCTCAGAGATACGCAGTATTTT
TRBD1,TRBV7-9,TRBJ2-3,NA,CASSLDRGLGDTQYF,TGTGCCAGCAGCTTAGACAGGGGGCTTGGAGATACGCAGTATTTT
TRBD1,TRBV6-5,TRBJ1-6,NA,CASSQGQERASPLHF,TGTGCCAGCAGCCAGGGACAGGAACGAGCGTCACCCCTCCACTTT
TRBD2,TRBV9,TRBJ2-7,NA,CASSVEGTSSYEQYF,TGTGCCAGCAGCGTAGAGGGGACTAGCTCCTACGAGCAGTACTTC
NA,TRBV30,TRBJ1-5,NA,CAWSRRATASGNQPQHF,TGTGCCTGGAGTCGTCGAGCGACAGCCTCTGGCAATCAGCCCCAGCATTTT